Included here is one T cell receptor beta chain sequence, with context. These data are taken from a study of lymphopenia after photon versus proton radiotherapy. This table comes from immunoSEQ multiplex PCR, and its TCRdb copy is limited to in-frame clones, with some not included. This sample has approximately 91,000 clones, with about 86% found just once. The starting material was peripheral blood, obtained from a patient treated with proton-based radiotherapy. The sequence derives from a man aged 60-69 years with pancreatic cancer.

CDR3 nucleotide sequence: TGTGCCAGCAGCGTAGCAGTCCGGGGTGAGCAGTTCTTC. As protein: CASSVAVRGEQFF. This chain uses TRBV9 with TRBJ2-1; TRBD2 might be the D (5 bases). The CDR3 extends over 13 amino acids. Trimming pared 0 bases from V and 9 bases from J, leaving 10 bases between. The germline V gene has CDR1 SGDLS and CDR2 YYNGEE.